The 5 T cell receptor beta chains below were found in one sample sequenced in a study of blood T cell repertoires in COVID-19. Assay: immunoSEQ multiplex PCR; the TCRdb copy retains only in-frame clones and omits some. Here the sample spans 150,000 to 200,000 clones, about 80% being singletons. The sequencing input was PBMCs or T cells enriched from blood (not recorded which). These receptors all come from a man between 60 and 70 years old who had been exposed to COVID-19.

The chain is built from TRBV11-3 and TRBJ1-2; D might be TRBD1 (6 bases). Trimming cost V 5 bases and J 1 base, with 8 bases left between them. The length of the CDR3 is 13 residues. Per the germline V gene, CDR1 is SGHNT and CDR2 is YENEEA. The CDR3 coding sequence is TGTGCCAGCAGCCGGACAGTTAACTATGGCTACACCTTC. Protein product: CASSRTVNYGYTF.

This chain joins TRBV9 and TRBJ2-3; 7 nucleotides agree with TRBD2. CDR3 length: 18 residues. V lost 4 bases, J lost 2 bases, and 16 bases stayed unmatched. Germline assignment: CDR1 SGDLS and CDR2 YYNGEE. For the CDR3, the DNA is TGTGCCAGCAGCTTCTACCCCTGGGGGACTATTAACACAGATACGCAGTATTTT. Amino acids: CASSFYPWGTINTDTQYF.

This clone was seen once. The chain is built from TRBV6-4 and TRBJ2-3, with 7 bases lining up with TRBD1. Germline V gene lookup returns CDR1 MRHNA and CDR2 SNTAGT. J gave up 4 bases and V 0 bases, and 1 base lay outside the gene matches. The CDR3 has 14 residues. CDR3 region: CASSDSQGPDTQYF. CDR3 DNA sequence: TGTGCCAGCAGTGACTCACAGGGGCCAGATACGCAGTATTTT.

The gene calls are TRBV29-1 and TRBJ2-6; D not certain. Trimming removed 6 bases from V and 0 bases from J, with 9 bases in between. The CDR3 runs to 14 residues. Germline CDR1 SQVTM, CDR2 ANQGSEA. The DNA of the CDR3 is TGCAGCGTAAGATTTAGCTCTGGGGCCAACGTCCTGACTTTC. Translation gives CSVRFSSGANVLTF.

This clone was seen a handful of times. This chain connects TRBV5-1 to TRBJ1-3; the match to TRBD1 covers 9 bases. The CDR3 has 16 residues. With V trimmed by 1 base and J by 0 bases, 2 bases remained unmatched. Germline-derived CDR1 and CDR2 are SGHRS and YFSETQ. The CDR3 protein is CASSLRGQGSGNTIYF. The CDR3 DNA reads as TGCGCCAGCAGCTTGCGGGGACAGGGCTCTGGAAACACCATATATTTT.